This is a list of T cell receptor beta chains from one sample in a study of blood T cell repertoires in COVID-19. Some clones are missing from TCRdb's copy, which holds only in-frame ones; the method was immunoSEQ multiplex PCR. The table has 150,000 to 200,000 clones, around 81% seen once. What was sequenced was peripheral blood. The receptors were gathered from a man aged 60-69 years with active or convalescent COVID-19. Each CDR3 is given without its conserved first and last residue. The order of the fields is CDR3 protein, V gene, D gene. D genes are given only for firm matches.

ASRLGSTVNTEAF | TRBV19 | NA
ASSQDNGEKLF | TRBV6-4 | NA
ASSLVGGDGYT | TRBV7-2 | TRBD1
SASEAGLPYEQY | TRBV20-1 | NA
ATGSSGTGELF | TRBV24-1 | NA
SVEGVSSGSAQETQY | TRBV29-1 | TRBD2
SVGRDKQETQY | TRBV29-1 | NA
ASSLNSRGETQY | TRBV11-2 | NA
ASSYGGVAKNIQY | TRBV6-2/TRBV6-3 | NA
ATQKIGVDGNTIY | TRBV19 | NA
ASSPIAGYEQY | TRBV11-2 | NA
ASSLSGTGSYNEQF | TRBV28 | TRBD1
AARTGDSGNTIY | TRBV6-6 | TRBD1
ASSEGFEGLQY | TRBV10-1 | NA
ASSEREAETQY | TRBV2 | NA
ASSRLTRDSSEAF | TRBV5-6 | TRBD1
ASSDTLTAYTEAF | TRBV28 | NA
AISAVQRSGNTIY | TRBV10-3 | NA
ASSLELGGAPLH | TRBV5-1 | NA
ASSLQGNEQF | TRBV7-9 | NA
ASSQGGGSVIYGYT | TRBV3-1/TRBV3-2 | NA
ASSSARLSSYEQY | TRBV6-6 | NA
ATSGTSGDYNEQF | TRBV24-1 | TRBD2
ASSRGTPGQGSPLH | TRBV4-1 | TRBD1
ASSSRSSGNTIY | TRBV5-4 | NA
ASSPGTGLDTEAF | TRBV7-2 | TRBD1
ASSLMDRPSTDTQY | TRBV5-1 | TRBD1
ASSEALGGSAGANVLT | TRBV6-1 | TRBD2
ASSPSEGAYEQY | TRBV18 | TRBD1
ASSPKRYQIGSGNTIY | TRBV16 | NA
ASGFGLADNEQF | TRBV12-5 | TRBD2
ASSLPGLAGGRSYNEQF | TRBV28 | TRBD2
ATSAPDSGAYEQY | TRBV24-1 | NA
ASRPETVRYNEQF | TRBV6-5 | NA
ASSLGQGVDYGYT | TRBV13 | TRBD1
ASSLGAGSTYEQY | TRBV5-1 | NA
ASRPQGSNEKLF | TRBV27 | NA
ASSASTGGPETQY | TRBV19 | TRBD1
ASSPSQVSNYGYT | TRBV7-8 | NA
ASSLVRGQETQY | TRBV5-5 | NA
ASRNRGRSGDTQY | TRBV28 | TRBD1
ASSLTGDLPYGYT | TRBV5-1 | TRBD1
ASSLRLVLEQY | TRBV6-2/TRBV6-3 | NA
ASSFSGNTEAF | TRBV14 | NA
ASSPAWLAFTDTQY | TRBV3-1/TRBV3-2 | NA
ASSLAGGYTGELF | TRBV7-2 | NA
ASSQDNRGAIQY | TRBV4-2 | TRBD1
ASSLLSQGGYEQY | TRBV7-2 | NA
ASSERGTAHQPQH | TRBV2 | TRBD1